This T cell receptor beta chain was recorded in a study of shared clonotypes between healthy human individuals. Notes on the study in general: Against clonotypes common to all four donors, non-shared ones had lower generation probabilities.

On this clone: What it recognizes is unknown. The same CDR3 can be traced to other DNA sequences in this sample.

The assay was carried out at the deep level. Clones were read by immunoSEQ multiplex PCR, and TCRdb kept only the in-frame ones, dropping some. This table has about 1 million clones, approximately 72% appearing once. Trimming removed 4 bases from V and 4 bases from J; junction bases left unmatched: 2. From germline, CDR1 is SEHNR and CDR2 FQNEAQ (reference sequence). The CDR3 has 14 residues. The chain combines TRBV7-9 with TRBJ1-2; 11 nucleotides line up with TRBD1. Sequencing was carried out using memory CD4+ T cells sorted from blood. The subset was: CD45RA-negative fraction. This sequence originates from a man aged 18 to 30 in good health. The CDR3 region is CASSWTGGGYGYTF. In DNA form, the CDR3 reads TGTGCCAGCAGCTGGACAGGGGGCGGCTATGGCTACACCTTC.